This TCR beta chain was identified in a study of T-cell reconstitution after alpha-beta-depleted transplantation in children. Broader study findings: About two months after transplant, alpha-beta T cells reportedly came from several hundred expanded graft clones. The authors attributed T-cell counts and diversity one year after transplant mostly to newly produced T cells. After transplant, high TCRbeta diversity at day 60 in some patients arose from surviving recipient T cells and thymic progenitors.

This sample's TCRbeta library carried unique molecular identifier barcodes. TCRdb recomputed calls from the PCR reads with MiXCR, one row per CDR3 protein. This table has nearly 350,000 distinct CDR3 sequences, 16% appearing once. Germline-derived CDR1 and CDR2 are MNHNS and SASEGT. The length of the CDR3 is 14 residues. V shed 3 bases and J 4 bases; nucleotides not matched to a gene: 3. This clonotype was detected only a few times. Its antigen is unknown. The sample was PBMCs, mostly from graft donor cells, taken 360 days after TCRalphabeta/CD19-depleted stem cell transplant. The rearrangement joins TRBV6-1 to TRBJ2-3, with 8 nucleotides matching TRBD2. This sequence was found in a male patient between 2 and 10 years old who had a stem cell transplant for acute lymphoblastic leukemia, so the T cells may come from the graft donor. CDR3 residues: CASSEGTRPDTQYF. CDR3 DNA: TGTGCCAGCAGTGAGGGGACTAGGCCAGATACGCAGTATTTT.